The 30 T cell receptor beta chains below were found in one sample sequenced in a study of blood T cell repertoires in COVID-19. Data came from immunoSEQ multiplex PCR; TCRdb stores just in-frame clones and leaves some out. In the table there are about 140,000 clones, around three quarters of which are singletons. What was sequenced was peripheral blood. The receptors were sampled from a man in his sixties with acute or convalescent COVID-19.

The genes are TRBV30 and TRBJ1-4; weak D call: TRBD1 (5 bases). The CDR3 has 15 residues. Germline CDR1 reads GTSNPN; CDR2 reads SVGIG (reference sequence). V lost 0 bases and J lost 8, with 16 bases in between. This chain's CDR3 is CAWSVGQGGSEKLFF. The CDR3 DNA reads as TGTGCCTGGAGTGTAGGTCAGGGCGGCAGCGAAAAACTGTTTTTT.

V is TRBV6-5 and J is TRBJ2-1; D remains unclear. Trimming cost V 6 bases and J 9 bases, with 12 bases left between them. In germline, CDR1 is MNHEY, CDR2 SVGAGI. The CDR3 has 12 residues. The CDR3 DNA follows: TGTGCCAGCAGGAAACTTGACTCTGAGCAGTTCTTC. Translated: CASRKLDSEQFF.

The rearrangement joins TRBV7-2 to TRBJ1-6; no clear D gene. V was shortened by 5 bases and J by 7 bases, with 9 bases between the two germline ends. The CDR3 loop spans 13 amino acids. The germline gives CDR1 SGHTA, CDR2 FQGNSA. The CDR3 loop reads CASSPVQNSPLHF. The CDR3 coding sequence is TGTGCCAGCAGCCCAGTGCAAAATTCACCCCTCCACTTT. Together with reference TRBV7-2 and TRBJ1-6, the CDR3 gives the full variable domain: GAGVSQSPSNKVTEKGKDVELRCDPISGHTALYWYRQSLGQGLEFLIYFQGNSAPDKSGLPSDRFSAERTGGSVSTLTIQRTQQEDSAVYLCASSPVQNSPLHFGNGTRLTVT.

This chain links TRBV25-1 with TRBJ2-2; D is unresolved. CDR3 length: 16 residues. Germline CDR1 MGHDK, CDR2 SYGVNS. V lost 0 bases and J 2 bases, leaving 10 bases between the germline ends. The CDR3, as DNA: TGTGCCAGCAGTGAATATGGTGGCGGAAACACCGGGGAGCTGTTTTTT. Protein: CASSEYGGGNTGELFF.

This chain uses TRBV19 with TRBJ1-5, with D possibly matching TRBD1 (6 bases). The CDR3 contains 13 residues. Trimming left V 10 bases short and J 3 bases short, with 13 bases between. Germline CDR1 is LNHDA and CDR2 is SQIVND (reference sequence). The CDR3 reads CATSTGVNQPQHF. The CDR3 region has the DNA TGTGCCACGTCGACAGGTGTCAATCAGCCCCAGCATTTT.

The CDR3 DNA sequence: TGCGCCAGCAGCCAAGGATCGGGTTACGAGCAGTACTTC. Residues: CASSQGSGYEQYF. The gene calls are TRBV4-3 and TRBJ2-7; D not certain. Germline CDR1 is LGHNA and CDR2 is YSLEER. The CDR3 has 13 amino acids. V was shortened by 1 base and J by 4 bases, with 8 bases between the two germline ends.

V gene TRBV2 combines with J gene TRBJ1-1; D unclear. The CDR3 has 13 amino acids. V was shortened by 9 bases and J by 1 base, with 12 bases between the two germline ends. The germline gives CDR1 SNHLY, CDR2 FYNNEI. The CDR3 DNA reads as TGTGCCAGTCTAGACGGCCCGAACACTGAAGCTTTCTTT. Encoded protein: CASLDGPNTEAFF.

This clone came up many times. This chain joins TRBV27 and TRBJ2-3; 9 positions agree with TRBD1. The CDR3 consists of 17 residues. V lost 0 bases, J lost 2 bases, and 6 bases stayed unmatched. The germline gives CDR1 MNHEY, CDR2 SMNVEV (reference sequence). This CDR3 is CASSLSFRTGVTDTQYF. The CDR3, as DNA: TGTGCCAGCAGTTTATCGTTCCGGACAGGGGTCACAGATACGCAGTATTTT.

This chain's CDR3 is CASRGQGAGVTEAFF. CDR3 nucleotide sequence: TGTGCCAGCCGGGGACAGGGGGCCGGGGTGACTGAAGCTTTCTTT. This chain joins TRBV6-5 and TRBJ1-1; 12 bases line up with TRBD1. Germline CDR1 and CDR2: MNHEY and SVGAGI. This CDR3 region has 15 residues. With 8 bases clipped from V and 5 bases from J, the junction kept 9 bases outside the gene matches.

The chain uses TRBV6-5 and TRBJ2-7; 8 nucleotides line up with TRBD2. CDR1 and CDR2 from the germline V gene are MNHEY and SVGAGI. V gave up 9 bases and J gave up 4 bases; unmatched junction bases: 8. The length of the CDR3 is 13 residues. CDR3 nucleotide sequence: TGTGCCAGTAGGACTAGCCCCGGATACGAGCAGTACTTC. This translates into CASRTSPGYEQYF.

This clone was counted a few times. The V gene is TRBV4-3, the J gene TRBJ2-2; D not certain. CDR1 and CDR2 from the germline V gene are LGHNA and YSLEER. Trimming cost V 1 base and J 6 bases, with 9 bases left between them. This CDR3 region has 14 residues. The CDR3 spells CASSQGVGPGELFF. The CDR3, as DNA: TGCGCCAGCAGCCAAGGGGTGGGCCCCGGGGAGCTGTTTTTT.

The rearrangement joins TRBV3-1 (or the pseudogene TRBV3-2) to TRBJ2-5, with 7 bases that match TRBD2. Germline CDR1 reads LGHDT; CDR2 reads YNNKEL (reference sequence). V was clipped by 5 bases and J by 4 bases; unmatched bases: 13. This CDR3 comprises 16 residues. CDR3 protein: CASSWQAGKGLETQYF. The CDR3 DNA sequence: TGTGCCAGCAGCTGGCAAGCGGGGAAGGGTTTAGAGACCCAGTACTTC.

The CDR3: CASSQWGPGELFF. For the CDR3, the DNA is TGTGCCAGCAGCCAATGGGGCCCCGGGGAGCTGTTTTTT. The rearrangement links TRBV3-1 (or the pseudogene TRBV3-2) to TRBJ2-2, with D perhaps TRBD1 (5 bases). The CDR3 has 13 residues. Germline-derived CDR1 and CDR2 are LGHDT and YNNKEL (reference sequence). Trimming shortened V by 2 bases and J by 6 bases, and 7 bases separated the two germline ends.

The chain is built from TRBV27 and TRBJ2-7; TRBD2 matches 7 bases. V trimming: 6 bases; J trimming: 4 bases; junction bases outside the gene matches: 9. This CDR3 comprises 14 residues. CDR1 and CDR2 from the germline V gene are MNHEY and SMNVEV (reference sequence). The CDR3 DNA reads TGTGCCAGCAGCCCGGGAGCGGGAACGTACGAGCAGTACTTC. Encoded protein: CASSPGAGTYEQYF.

This clone was detected a few times. The chain joins TRBV11-2 to TRBJ1-6; possibly TRBD1 for D (5 bases). This CDR3 is built from 16 residues. Germline V gene data show CDR1 as SGHAT and CDR2 as FQNNGV. Trimming removed 2 bases from V and 7 bases from J, with 15 bases in between. CDR3 residues: CASSLTPGPGNSPLHF. In DNA form, the CDR3 reads TGTGCCAGCAGCTTAACCCCAGGGCCAGGGAATTCACCCCTCCACTTT.

The chain carries TRBV18 and TRBJ2-2; 9 nucleotides line up with TRBD2. The trim removed 2 bases at V and 7 bases at J, leaving 5 bases unmatched. Germline CDR1 reads KGHSH; CDR2 reads LQKENI. This CDR3 is 15 amino acids long. This CDR3 reads CASSPGLAGIGELFF. Here the CDR3 DNA reads TGTGCCAGCTCACCAGGCCTAGCGGGAATCGGGGAGCTGTTTTTT.

This rearrangement joins TRBV30 to TRBJ1-6; a weak D match, TRBD1 (6 bases). This CDR3 spans 15 amino acids. The germline V gene encodes CDR1 GTSNPN and CDR2 SVGIG (reference sequence). Between the trimmed V and J ends, which lost 0 bases and 6 bases, there was a span of 12 bases. CDR3 region: CAWSVHAGVNSPLHF. The CDR3 DNA sequence: TGTGCCTGGAGTGTACATGCAGGGGTTAATTCACCCCTCCACTTT.

The rearrangement joins TRBV5-1 to TRBJ1-6; tentatively, D is TRBD1 (5 bases). This CDR3 contains 15 residues. Germline V CDR1 and CDR2: SGHRS, YFSETQ. Trimming shortened V by 4 bases and J by 10 bases, and 18 bases separated the two germline ends. The CDR3 is CASSNGGGFRSPLHF. The CDR3 DNA follows: TGCGCCAGCAGCAACGGTGGGGGGTTCAGATCACCCCTCCACTTT.

The rearrangement joins TRBV6-5 to TRBJ2-1, with 8 nucleotides matching TRBD2. The ends lost 2 bases at V and 4 bases at J; junction bases unmatched: 4. The CDR3 covers 15 residues. Germline V gene sequence: CDR1 MNHEY, CDR2 SVGAGI. The CDR3 is CASSYREGGYNEQFF. The CDR3 DNA sequence: TGTGCCAGCAGTTACCGGGAGGGGGGGTACAATGAGCAGTTCTTC.

This clone was counted a single time. The CDR3 spells CASSRQGANQPQHF. As DNA, the CDR3 is TGTGCCAGCAGCCGACAGGGGGCCAATCAGCCCCAGCATTTT. This rearrangement joins TRBV5-4 to TRBJ1-5; 10 nucleotides align to TRBD1. The CDR3 extends over 14 amino acids. Germline V gene lookup returns CDR1 SGHNT and CDR2 YYREEE (reference sequence). Unmatched junction bases numbered 1, after V lost 4 bases and J lost 3 bases.

The chain carries TRBV2 and TRBJ2-1; 13 nucleotides agree with TRBD2. J gave up 7 bases and V 6 bases, and 6 bases lay outside the gene matches. The CDR3 is 15 amino acids. The germline CDR1 and CDR2 sequences are SNHLY and FYNNEI. The CDR3 loop reads CASRLTSGRSNEQFF. As DNA, the CDR3 is TGTGCCAGCAGGTTGACTAGCGGGAGGTCTAATGAGCAGTTCTTC.

The chain employs TRBV6-5 and TRBJ2-1; 11 positions match TRBD2. J gave up 4 bases and V 4 bases, and 3 bases lay outside the gene matches. CDR3 length: 15 amino acids. In germline, CDR1 is MNHEY, CDR2 SVGAGI. As DNA, the CDR3 is TGTGCCAGCAGTTCTAGCGGGAGGCCGTACAATGAGCAGTTCTTC. This codes for CASSSSGRPYNEQFF.

J is TRBJ1-6 and V is TRBV5-6, with 10 bases aligning to TRBD1. This CDR3 comprises 13 residues. Germline values: CDR1 SGHDT, CDR2 YYEEEE. Germline trimming cut 4 bases from V and 12 bases from J; bases unmatched to any gene: 4. The DNA of the CDR3 is TGTGCCAGCAGCCGGGACAGGGGTATACCCCTCCACTTT. Translating it yields CASSRDRGIPLHF.

The sample holds a few counts of this clone. The chain couples TRBV5-1 to TRBJ1-2; D ambiguous. The CDR3 is 12 amino acids. The germline CDR1 and CDR2 sequences are SGHRS and YFSETQ. The V end was cut by 0 bases, the J end by 8 bases, with 8 bases between. The CDR3 reads CASSLEEEGYTF. CDR3 nucleotide sequence: TGCGCCAGCAGCTTGGAGGAGGAGGGCTACACCTTC.

J is TRBJ2-6 and V is TRBV4-3; tentatively, D is TRBD1 (5 bases). Deletions cut 0 bases from V and 2 bases from J, with 11 bases between. CDR1 and CDR2 from the germline V gene are LGHNA and YSLEER. The CDR3 covers 17 residues. The CDR3 protein is CASSQDGARAGANVLTF. The CDR3 region has the DNA TGCGCCAGCAGCCAAGACGGCGCCAGGGCTGGGGCCAACGTCCTGACTTTC.

This rearrangement joins TRBV18 to TRBJ1-5; TRBD1 matches at 7 bases. V was clipped by 6 bases and J by 7 bases; unmatched bases: 9. This CDR3 has 14 amino acids. In germline, CDR1 is KGHSH, CDR2 LQKENI. The CDR3 coding sequence is TGTGCCAGCTCCCCCGACAGGGTGGGACAGCCCCAGCATTTT. It codes for CASSPDRVGQPQHF.

This rearrangement joins TRBV5-8 to TRBJ1-6; D uncertain. V shed 4 bases and J shed 9 bases, with 8 bases lying between them. Per the germline V gene, CDR1 is SGHTS and CDR2 is YDEGEE. The CDR3 totals 12 residues. The CDR3 is CASSPGGSPLHF. CDR3 coding DNA: TGTGCCAGCAGCCCCGGCGGTTCACCCCTCCACTTT. Full variable domain (missing parts from reference TRBV5-8 and TRBJ1-6): EAGVTQSPTHLIKTRGQQATLRCSPISGHTSVYWYQQALGLGLQFLLWYDEGEERNRGNFPPRFSGRQFPNYSSELNVNALELEDSALYLCASSPGGSPLHFGNGTRLTVT.

The chain recombines TRBV27 with TRBJ2-2; D unclear. V lost 6 bases to trimming and J lost 0 bases, with 5 bases between them. Germline assignment: CDR1 MNHEY and CDR2 SMNVEV (reference sequence). This CDR3 has 13 amino acids. In DNA, the CDR3 is TGTGCCAGCAGCGGAGCGAACACCGGGGAGCTGTTTTTT. It translates to CASSGANTGELFF.

V is TRBV7-2 and J is TRBJ1-2, with 7 bases identical to TRBD1. This CDR3 has 17 amino acids. V shed 3 bases and J 5 bases; nucleotides not matched to a gene: 15. Per germline, CDR1 SGHTA and CDR2 FQGNSA. The CDR3, as DNA: TGTGCCAGCAGCTTGGGCTCCGGGACAGAGTCCTCGTATGGCTACACCTTC. Translation: CASSLGSGTESSYGYTF. Full variable domain (outside the CDR3, taken from reference TRBV7-2 and TRBJ1-2): GAGVSQSPSNKVTEKGKDVELRCDPISGHTALYWYRQSLGQGLEFLIYFQGNSAPDKSGLPSDRFSAERTGGSVSTLTIQRTQQEDSAVYLCASSLGSGTESSYGYTFGSGTRLTVV.

The chain carries TRBV10-3 and TRBJ2-1, with 12 bases identical to TRBD2. Trimming removed 5 bases from V and 0 bases from J; junction bases left unmatched: 5. The CDR3 spans 17 residues. Germline V gene sequence: CDR1 ENHRY, CDR2 SYGVKD. In DNA form, the CDR3 reads TGTGCCATCAGTAAGACTAGCGGGAGTTTCTCCTACAATGAGCAGTTCTTC. It is translated as CAISKTSGSFSYNEQFF.